Each of the 6 T cell receptor beta chains below was sequenced from the same sample in a study of blood T cell repertoires in COVID-19. The data were produced by immunoSEQ multiplex PCR, yet TCRdb's version contains in-frame clones alone and is incomplete. The table shows 150,000 or so clones, with 75% to 85% occurring only once. The sample comprised peripheral blood. The receptors were gathered from a woman aged 55-69 years with COVID-19, enrolled during active disease.

The chain joins TRBV9 to TRBJ2-1; 7 bases fit TRBD2. The germline V gene has CDR1 SGDLS and CDR2 YYNGEE. Trimming removed 3 bases from V and 3 bases from J; junction bases left unmatched: 3. This CDR3 region has 14 residues. For the CDR3, the DNA is TGTGCCAGCAGCGGACTAGCTAGCTACAATGAGCAGTTCTTC. Its translation: CASSGLASYNEQFF.

This chain joins TRBV19 and TRBJ2-7; TRBD1 is a possible D gene (7 bases). V was pared by 3 bases and J by 6 bases, with 27 bases between. This CDR3 is built from 18 residues. Germline V CDR1 and CDR2: LNHDA, SQIVND (reference sequence). DNA for the CDR3: TGTGCCAGTAGTATTCGGCCCTTCGGAGGGACAGCCCGGGGCGAGCAGTACTTC. Its translation is CASSIRPFGGTARGEQYF.

J is TRBJ2-7 and V is TRBV10-2, with 9 bases lining up with TRBD2. Germline V gene sequence: CDR1 WSHSY, CDR2 SAAADI. The CDR3 sequence is 14 residues long. With V trimmed by 6 bases and J by 2 bases, 5 bases remained unmatched. The CDR3 coding sequence is TGCGCCAGCAGGGGACTAGCTCAAGCCTACGAGCAGTACTTC. This encodes CASRGLAQAYEQYF.

This clone was recorded only once. The chain carries TRBV5-5 and TRBJ1-2; D is possibly TRBD1 (5 bases). The CDR3 length is 16 residues. Germline V CDR1 and CDR2: SGHKS, YYEKEE (reference sequence). V was clipped by 5 bases and J by 0 bases, with 17 bases between them. The CDR3 sequence: CASRMLGGRTNYGYTF. CDR3 coding DNA: TGTGCCAGCAGGATGTTGGGGGGACGGACTAACTATGGCTACACCTTC.

This sequence joins TRBV19 and TRBJ1-2; D remains unclear. Germline values: CDR1 LNHDA, CDR2 SQIVND (reference sequence). The length of the CDR3 is 14 residues. Between the trimmed V and J ends, which lost 6 bases and 0 bases, there was a span of 11 bases. CDR3 loop: CASSQQLANYGYTF. DNA of the CDR3: TGTGCCAGTAGCCAACAGTTAGCTAACTATGGCTACACCTTC. The variable domain in full, completed from reference TRBV19 and TRBJ1-2, reads DGGITQSPKYLFRKEGQNVTLSCEQNLNHDAMYWYRQDPGQGLRLIYYSQIVNDFQKGDIAEGYSVSREKKESFPLTVTSAQKNPTAFYLCASSQQLANYGYTFGSGTRLTVV.

The chain has TRBV7-9 and TRBJ2-1; tentative D call: TRBD1 (5 bases). V lost 5 bases, J lost 9 bases, and 8 bases lay in between. Germline V gene lookup returns CDR1 SEHNR and CDR2 FQNEAQ (reference sequence). There are 11 residues in the CDR3. The CDR3 region has the DNA TGTGCCAGCAGCGCAGGGATTGAGCAGTTCTTC. Translation gives CASSAGIEQFF.